This T cell receptor beta chain stems from a study of monozygotic twins with inflammatory bowel disease (dated by TCRdb to about 2019). Context from the whole study: In total, roughly 28 monozygotic twin pairs made up the full study: 19 Danish pairs, all IBD-discordant, plus nine German pairs, of which four were IBD-concordant and five were IBD-discordant. Disease-associated traits were sought mainly through comparisons between IBD patients and their genetically identical healthy co-twins within discordant pairs. Each individual had, on average, about 151 000 unique TCRalpha sequences and 181 000 unique TCRbeta sequences available for analysis.

A roughly 2.6 ml peripheral blood sample was drawn into PAXgene tubes per donor and stored at -80°C. Without any T cell sorting, total RNA was extracted from whole blood using the PAXgene blood miRNA kit on an automated QIAcube. Deep TCRalpha and TCRbeta repertoire profiling with unique molecular barcoding was performed on peripheral blood of monozygotic twin pairs concordant or discordant for inflammatory bowel disease. Smoking habits were recorded for all twin pairs, with individuals classified as current, former or never smokers. To note about this clonotype: Its antigen is unknown.

Library creation used 5' RACE. The input for every TCR library was around 3,600 ng of total RNA. For each sample, cDNA was synthesized in eight separate reactions using SMARTScribe reverse transcriptase. During cDNA synthesis, template switching was used to introduce unique molecular identifiers that contained a 6-nucleotide sample barcode. Amplification of TCRalpha and TCRbeta cDNA involved two nested PCRs of roughly 16 and 10 cycles, and each PCR was followed by bead purification. Before amplification, the cDNA was treated with uracil DNA-glycosylase and purified using the QIAquick PCR purification kit. The second PCR was the step at which Illumina TruSeq-compatible adapters and sample-specific barcodes were added. Library quality and concentration were assessed using TapeStation and Qubit, and approximately 5 ng of each library was pooled. Pooled libraries were sequenced on an Illumina HiSeq2500 single-index Rapid Run with 2 x 100 bp reads and custom sequencing primers. As for the authors' bioinformatics: PCR and sequencing errors were corrected by UMI-based consensus assembly using MiGEC version 1.2.6. MiXCR version 2.1.1 was used to carry out V(D)J alignment, clonotype assembly and CDR3 extraction. To normalise gene usage, clonotype sharing and MAIT/NKT TCR abundance, the top 1000, 10 000 and 20 000 clonotypes in each sample were analysed. After downsampling to 27 000 UMIs, diversity was calculated as the inverse Simpson index using the vegan R package. Statistical testing used paired Mann-Whitney U tests on the discordant twin pairs and applied Benjamini-Hochberg correction for multiple testing. TCRdb reprocessed the sequencing reads and holds a single record per CDR3 protein sequence, with no DNA. TCRdb's processing, not the authors' own work, is the source of the V and J calls. The table for this sample shows about 160,000 distinct CDR3 sequences. 2.4% of the sample is taken by the ten largest.

The cysteine opens and the phenylalanine closes a CDR3 of 15 amino acids. DNA for this receptor is not on file. The CDR1 and CDR2 encoded by the germline V gene are SNHLY and FYNNEI. General findings and caveats noted by the study authors: Repertoire similarity did not differ between concordant and discordant twins, possibly due to limited statistical power. Because patients received different immunosuppressive treatments, the repertoires may have picked up extra background noise and variability between individuals. IBD patients shared fewer clonotypes with other individuals than healthy twins did, most markedly in patients showing signs of disease activity. A decrease in TCRbeta repertoire diversity, as measured by inverse Simpson index, was observed in IBD patients compared with their healthy co-twins. The results gave no support for a single strong signal or clonotype linked to IBD. The analysis was unable to tell different T cell subtypes apart.

The sequence was collected from a human donor with ulcerative colitis or Crohn's disease, or a healthy co-twin of an affected twin (not recorded which). This chain joins TRBV2 to TRBJ2-3; TCRdb reports TRBD1, a call that lacks DNA to check it against. The sequencing sample was made of blood. The CDR3: CASSEQGVRTDTQYF.